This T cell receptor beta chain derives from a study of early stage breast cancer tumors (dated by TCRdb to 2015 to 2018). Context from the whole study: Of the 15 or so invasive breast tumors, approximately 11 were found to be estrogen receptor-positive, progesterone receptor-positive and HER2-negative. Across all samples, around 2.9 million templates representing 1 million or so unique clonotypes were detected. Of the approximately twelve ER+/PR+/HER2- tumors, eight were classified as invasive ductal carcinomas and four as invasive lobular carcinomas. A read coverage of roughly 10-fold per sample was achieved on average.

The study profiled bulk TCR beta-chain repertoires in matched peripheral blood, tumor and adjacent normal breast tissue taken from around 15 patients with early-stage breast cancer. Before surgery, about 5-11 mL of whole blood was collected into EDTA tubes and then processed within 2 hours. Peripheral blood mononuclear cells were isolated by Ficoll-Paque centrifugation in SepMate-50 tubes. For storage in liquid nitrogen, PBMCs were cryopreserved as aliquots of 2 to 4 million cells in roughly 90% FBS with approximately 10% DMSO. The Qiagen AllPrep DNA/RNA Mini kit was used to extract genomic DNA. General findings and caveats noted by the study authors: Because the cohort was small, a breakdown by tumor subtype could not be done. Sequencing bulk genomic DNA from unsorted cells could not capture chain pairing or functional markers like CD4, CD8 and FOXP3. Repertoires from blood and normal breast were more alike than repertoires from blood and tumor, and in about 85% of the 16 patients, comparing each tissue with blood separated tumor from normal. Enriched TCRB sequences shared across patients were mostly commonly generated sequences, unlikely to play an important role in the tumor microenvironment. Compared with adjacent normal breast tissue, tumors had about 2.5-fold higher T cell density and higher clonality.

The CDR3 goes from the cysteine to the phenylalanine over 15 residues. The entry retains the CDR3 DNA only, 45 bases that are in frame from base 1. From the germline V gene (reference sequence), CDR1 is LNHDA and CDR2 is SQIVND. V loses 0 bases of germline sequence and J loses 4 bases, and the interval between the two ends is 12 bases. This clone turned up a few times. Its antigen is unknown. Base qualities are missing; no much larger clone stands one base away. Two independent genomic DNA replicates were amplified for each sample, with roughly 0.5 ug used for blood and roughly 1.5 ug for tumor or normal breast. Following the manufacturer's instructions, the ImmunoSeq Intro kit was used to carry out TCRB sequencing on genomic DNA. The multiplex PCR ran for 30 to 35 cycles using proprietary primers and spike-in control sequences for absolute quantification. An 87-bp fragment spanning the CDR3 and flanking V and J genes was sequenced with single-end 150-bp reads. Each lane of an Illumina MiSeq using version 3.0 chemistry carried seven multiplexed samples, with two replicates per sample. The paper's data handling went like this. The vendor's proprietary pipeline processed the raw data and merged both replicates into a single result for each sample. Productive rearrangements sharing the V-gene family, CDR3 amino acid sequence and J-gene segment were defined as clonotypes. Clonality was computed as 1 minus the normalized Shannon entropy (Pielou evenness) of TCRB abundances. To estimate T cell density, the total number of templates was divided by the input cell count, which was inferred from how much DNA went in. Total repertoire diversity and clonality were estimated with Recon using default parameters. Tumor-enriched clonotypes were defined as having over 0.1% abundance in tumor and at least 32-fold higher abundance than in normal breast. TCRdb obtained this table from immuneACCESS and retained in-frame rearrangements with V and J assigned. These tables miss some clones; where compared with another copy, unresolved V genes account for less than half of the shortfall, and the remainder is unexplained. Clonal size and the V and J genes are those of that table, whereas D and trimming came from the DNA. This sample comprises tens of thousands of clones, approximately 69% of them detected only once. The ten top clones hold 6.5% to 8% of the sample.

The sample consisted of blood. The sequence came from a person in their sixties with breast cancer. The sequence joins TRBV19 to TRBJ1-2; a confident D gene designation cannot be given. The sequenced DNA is TGTGCCAGTAGTATAGAGTTTCATGGGAGCTATGGCTACACCTTC. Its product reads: CASSIEFHGSYGYTF. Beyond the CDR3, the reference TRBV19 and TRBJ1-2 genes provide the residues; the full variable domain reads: DGGITQSPKYLFRKEGQNVTLSCEQNLNHDAMYWYRQDPGQGLRLIYYSQIVNDFQKGDIAEGYSVSREKKESFPLTVTSAQKNPTAFYLCASSIEFHGSYGYTFGSGTRLTVV.